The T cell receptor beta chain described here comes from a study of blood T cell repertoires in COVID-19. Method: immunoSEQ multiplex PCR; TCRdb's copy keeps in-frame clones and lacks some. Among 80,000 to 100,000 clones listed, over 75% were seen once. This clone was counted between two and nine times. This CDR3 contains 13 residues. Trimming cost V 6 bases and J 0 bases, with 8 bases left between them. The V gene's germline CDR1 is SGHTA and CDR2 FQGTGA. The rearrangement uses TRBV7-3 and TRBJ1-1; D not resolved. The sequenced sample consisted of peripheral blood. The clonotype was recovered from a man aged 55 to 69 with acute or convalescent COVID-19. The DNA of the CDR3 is TGTGCCAGCAGTCTAAGAATGAACACTGAAGCTTTCTTT. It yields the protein CASSLRMNTEAFF.